The following is a T cell receptor beta chain sequence with its context. In the original analysis: It was from reference gene primer amplification that nucleated cell counts were estimated. Measured with immunoSEQ multiplex PCR; TCRdb has only the in-frame clones, and not every one. Clonal size and the V and J genes are those of that table, whereas D and trimming came from the DNA. Of about 140,000 clones in the sample, about 85% were seen once. This record belongs to a study of blood T cell repertoires in COVID-19. Study at large: Acute and convalescent COVID-19 specimens originated in the United States, Italy and Spain. Sources were T cells, B-cell-depleted T cells, or PBMCs; the material itself was cDNA or gDNA.

The V end was cut by 7 bases, the J end by 1 base, with 16 bases between. The germline gives CDR1 SQVTM, CDR2 ANQGSEA. CDR3 length equals 14 residues. Input material: peripheral blood. This sequence originates from a human donor in a cohort sampled during active COVID-19. The chain combines TRBV29-1 with TRBJ1-1; possible D gene TRBD1, 5 bases. CDR3 sequence: CSGSGAHKNTEAFF. CDR3 coding DNA: TGCAGCGGGTCTGGGGCACACAAGAACACTGAAGCTTTCTTT.